The rows below give T cell receptor beta chains drawn from one sample of a study of regulatory T cells in long-lasting Graves disease. TCRdb used MiXCR to reprocess the multiplex PCR reads, holding one entry per CDR3 protein. The sample contains about 470,000 distinct CDR3 sequences, under 20% of which appear only once. This sample also appeared in a second study, on T cells in Graves' hyperthyroidism and ophthalmopathy.

Here the sequenced sample was peripheral blood mononuclear cells (PBMCs), taken at new diagnosis, from a patient treated with antithyroid drugs. The receptors here all came from a man aged 35 to 55 with Graves disease. CDR3s include the opening cysteine and the closing phenylalanine or tryptophan. D genes are given only for firm matches. Size is omitted from some rows. Given values are once, few, many or a class for expanded clones.

d_gene,abundance,v_gene,j_gene,CDR3aa,CDR3nt
-,many,TRBV27,TRBJ1-1,CASSFTGKDTEAFF,TGTGCCAGCAGTTTTACAGGGAAGGACACTGAAGCTTTCTTT
-,-,TRBV30,TRBJ2-1,CAWASFNEQFF,TGTGCCTGGGCCTCCTTCAATGAGCAGTTCTTC
-,many,TRBV20-1,TRBJ2-7,CSANPGLYYEQYF,TGCAGTGCTAATCCCGGGCTCTACTACGAGCAGTACTTC
TRBD2,-,TRBV12-3/TRBV12-4,TRBJ2-1,CASSTTSGRIDNEQFF,TGTGCCAGCAGTACCACTAGCGGGAGGATAGACAATGAGCAGTTCTTC
-,few,TRBV20-1,TRBJ2-7,CSARAPGPSSYEQYF,TGCAGTGCTAGAGCGCCGGGACCAAGCTCCTACGAGCAGTACTTC
TRBD2,many,TRBV6-1,TRBJ2-7,CASSPTSGISYEQYF,TGTGCCAGCAGTCCCACTAGCGGGATATCGTACGAGCAGTACTTC
-,many,TRBV2,TRBJ1-5,CASRPRMGNQPQHF,TGTGCCAGCAGGCCCCGAATGGGCAATCAGCCCCAGCATTTT
-,many,TRBV2,TRBJ1-5,CASSDGRSNQPQHF,TGTGCCAGCAGTGACGGACGGAGCAATCAGCCCCAGCATTTT
TRBD2,few,TRBV28,TRBJ2-4,CASSPGGREGVLYIQYF,TGTGCCAGCAGTCCAGGGGGGCGGGAGGGCGTTCTTTACATTCAGTACTTC
TRBD1,many,TRBV11-3,TRBJ2-1,CASSLVQGARDEQFF,TGTGCCAGCAGCTTAGTACAGGGGGCGAGGGATGAGCAGTTCTTC
-,many,TRBV2,TRBJ2-2,CASSRETGELFF,TGTGCCAGCAGCAGGGAGACCGGGGAGCTGTTTTTT
-,-,TRBV20-1,TRBJ2-7,CSARGPRGYEQYF,TGCAGTGCTAGAGGACCGAGAGGTTACGAGCAGTACTTC
-,many,TRBV2,TRBJ1-6,CASSERAGMYSPLHF,TGTGCCAGCAGTGAAAGGGCAGGGATGTATTCACCCCTCCACTTT
TRBD2,few,TRBV9,TRBJ2-1,CASSVDGAGEVNEQFF,TGTGCCAGCAGCGTAGACGGAGCGGGAGAAGTGAATGAGCAGTTCTTC
-,few,TRBV11-3,TRBJ2-4,CASSLAWGDRQNIQYF,TGTGCCAGCAGCTTAGCGTGGGGGGACAGACAGAACATTCAGTACTTC
-,many,TRBV20-1,TRBJ1-1,CSAIGQRVSTEAFF,TGCAGTGCTATTGGACAGAGAGTGAGCACTGAAGCTTTCTTT
-,many,TRBV29-1,TRBJ2-3,CSAETGTDTQYF,TGCAGCGCCGAAACAGGCACAGATACGCAGTATTTT
-,many,TRBV11-2,TRBJ2-3,CASSLEFGTDTQYF,TGTGCCAGCAGCTTAGAATTCGGCACAGATACGCAGTATTTT
TRBD1,many,TRBV5-1,TRBJ1-2,CASSPSTGQPYGYTF,TGCGCCAGCAGCCCTAGCACGGGACAGCCCTATGGCTACACCTTC
-,many,TRBV18,TRBJ2-1,CASSPERVNEQFF,TGTGCCAGCTCACCAGAGAGGGTCAATGAGCAGTTCTTC
TRBD2,many,TRBV5-1,TRBJ2-1,CASSFERERHNEQFF,TGCGCCAGCAGCTTCGAGCGGGAGCGCCACAATGAGCAGTTCTTC
TRBD2,few,TRBV6-5,TRBJ2-3,CASSSSRGSGAVFTDTQYF,TGTGCCAGCAGTTCCTCCCGCGGTAGCGGGGCAGTCTTCACAGATACGCAGTATTTT
TRBD1,many,TRBV6-1,TRBJ2-5,CASRPGQSKETQYF,TGTGCCAGCAGACCGGGACAGTCTAAAGAGACCCAGTACTTC
TRBD2,many,TRBV6-5,TRBJ2-3,CASSFGGRGSDTQYF,TGTGCCAGCAGTTTTGGCGGGAGGGGGTCGGATACGCAGTATTTT
-,many,TRBV5-1,TRBJ2-3,CASSLEGTLRSDTQYF,TGCGCCAGCAGCTTGGAGGGGACTCTAAGGAGCGATACGCAGTATTTT
-,many,TRBV6-1,TRBJ1-5,CASSERGSGNQPQHF,TGTGCCAGCAGTGAACGAGGGTCTGGCAATCAGCCCCAGCATTTT
-,many,TRBV11-2,TRBJ2-1,CASSLSGPSSYNEQFF,TGTGCCAGCAGCTTGAGCGGCCCTAGCTCCTACAATGAGCAGTTCTTC
-,-,TRBV16,TRBJ2-7,CASSPRRGGLDYEQYF,TGTGCCAGCAGCCCTCGACGAGGGGGACTCGACTACGAGCAGTACTTC
-,many,TRBV20-1,TRBJ2-7,CSATDRPSYEQYF,TGCAGTGCGACGGACAGACCCTCCTACGAGCAGTACTTC
-,few,TRBV27,TRBJ2-7,CASGLSDSYEQYF,TGTGCCAGCGGTTTATCCGACAGTTACGAGCAGTACTTC
-,few,TRBV28,TRBJ2-5,CASRGWGGDQETQYF,TGTGCCAGCAGGGGGTGGGGTGGTGATCAAGAGACCCAGTACTTC
-,many,TRBV2,TRBJ1-2,CASRAQIGYGYTF,TGTGCCAGCAGAGCTCAGATTGGCTATGGCTACACCTTC
TRBD2,many,TRBV30,TRBJ2-7,CAWSKLVAGGGSSYEQYF,TGTGCCTGGAGCAAGTTGGTAGCGGGAGGTGGATCGTCCTACGAGCAGTACTTC
TRBD1,many,TRBV12-3/TRBV12-4,TRBJ2-7,CASSRRPGQGYEQYF,TGTGCCAGCAGCCGCCGCCCGGGACAGGGGTACGAGCAGTACTTC
TRBD1,many,TRBV20-1,TRBJ2-1,CSAPWGQTYNEQFF,TGCAGTGCTCCTTGGGGACAGACCTACAATGAGCAGTTCTTC
TRBD1,-,TRBV18,TRBJ2-1,CASSPGTDEQFF,TGTGCCAGCTCACCAGGGACAGATGAGCAGTTCTTC
-,many,TRBV12-3/TRBV12-4,TRBJ1-2,CASSQQGFYGYTF,TGTGCCAGCAGCCAGCAGGGGTTCTATGGCTACACCTTC
-,many,TRBV28,TRBJ2-7,CASSLWTPGEQYF,TGTGCCAGCAGTTTATGGACTCCTGGGGAGCAGTACTTC
-,many,TRBV3-1,TRBJ1-1,CASSQAERTANTEAFF,TGTGCCAGCAGCCAAGCGGAAAGGACAGCGAACACTGAAGCTTTCTTT
-,few,TRBV29-1,TRBJ2-1,CSADGGQGSYNEQFF,TGCAGCGCCGACGGGGGGCAGGGCTCCTACAATGAGCAGTTCTTC
TRBD2,many,TRBV10-1,TRBJ2-5,CASPSPVGLAGGPGETQYF,TGCGCCAGCCCCTCCCCGGTCGGACTAGCGGGAGGCCCGGGGGAGACCCAGTACTTC
-,few,TRBV20-1,TRBJ2-7,CSASWARASYEQYF,TGCAGTGCTAGTTGGGCTAGGGCTTCCTACGAGCAGTACTTC
TRBD2,many,TRBV20-1,TRBJ2-3,CSARETSGAEPDTQYF,TGCAGTGCTAGAGAGACTAGCGGGGCCGAACCGGATACGCAGTATTTT
-,few,TRBV7-8,TRBJ2-1,CASSLGLALSYNEQFF,TGTGCCAGCAGCTTAGGGCTGGCCCTCTCCTACAATGAGCAGTTCTTC
-,-,TRBV7-2,TRBJ1-1,CASSSIPTGPEAFF,TGTGCCAGCAGCTCTATTCCGACAGGCCCCGAAGCTTTCTTT
-,many,TRBV7-9,TRBJ1-1,CASSLAKGRPVDTEAFF,TGTGCCAGCAGCTTAGCTAAGGGGCGACCGGTTGACACTGAAGCTTTCTTT
-,many,TRBV6-5,TRBJ2-1,CASSYGGHSYNEQFF,TGTGCCAGCAGTTACGGCGGGCACTCCTACAATGAGCAGTTCTTC
-,few,TRBV29-1,TRBJ1-4,CSVGRSEKLFF,TGCAGCGTTGGCAGGAGTGAAAAACTGTTTTTT
TRBD2,many,TRBV11-2,TRBJ2-2,CASSLAPAGGGELFF,TGTGCCAGCAGCTTAGCCCCAGCGGGAGGCGGGGAGCTGTTTTTT
-,once,TRBV27,TRBJ2-3,CASTLMPGFSDTQYF,TGTGCCAGCACCCTCATGCCGGGTTTTTCAGATACGCAGTATTTT
-,many,TRBV6-1,TRBJ1-4,CASRPRVFGGDEKLFF,TGTGCCAGCAGACCGCGGGTATTCGGGGGTGATGAAAAACTGTTTTTT
-,-,TRBV7-3,TRBJ2-2,CASSLIHTGELFF,TGTGCCAGCAGCTTAATCCACACCGGGGAGCTGTTTTTT
TRBD1,many,TRBV18,TRBJ2-7,CASSLRTGDQYF,TGTGCCAGCTCACTTAGGACAGGGGACCAGTACTTC
-,-,TRBV24-1,TRBJ2-1,CATSDPKKVHEQFF,TGTGCCACCAGTGATCCCAAGAAGGTCCATGAGCAGTTCTTC
-,many,TRBV5-1,TRBJ2-3,CASSTTGAFPTDTQYF,TGCGCCAGCAGCACCACCGGGGCCTTCCCCACAGATACGCAGTATTTT